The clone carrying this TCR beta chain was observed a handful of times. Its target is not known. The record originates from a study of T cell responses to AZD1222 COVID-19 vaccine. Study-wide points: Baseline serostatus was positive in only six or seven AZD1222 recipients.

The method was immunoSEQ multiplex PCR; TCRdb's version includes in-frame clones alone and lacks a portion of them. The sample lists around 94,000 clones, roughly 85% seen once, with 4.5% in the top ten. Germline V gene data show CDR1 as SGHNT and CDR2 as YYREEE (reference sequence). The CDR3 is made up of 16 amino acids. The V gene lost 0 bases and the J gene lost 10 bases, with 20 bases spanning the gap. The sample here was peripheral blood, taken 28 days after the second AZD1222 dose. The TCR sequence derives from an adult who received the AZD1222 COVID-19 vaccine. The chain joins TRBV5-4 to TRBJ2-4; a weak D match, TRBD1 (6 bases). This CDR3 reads CASSLGGQRLLAIQYF. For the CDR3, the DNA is TGTGCCAGCAGCTTGGGTGGACAGCGACTTCTAGCAATTCAGTACTTC.